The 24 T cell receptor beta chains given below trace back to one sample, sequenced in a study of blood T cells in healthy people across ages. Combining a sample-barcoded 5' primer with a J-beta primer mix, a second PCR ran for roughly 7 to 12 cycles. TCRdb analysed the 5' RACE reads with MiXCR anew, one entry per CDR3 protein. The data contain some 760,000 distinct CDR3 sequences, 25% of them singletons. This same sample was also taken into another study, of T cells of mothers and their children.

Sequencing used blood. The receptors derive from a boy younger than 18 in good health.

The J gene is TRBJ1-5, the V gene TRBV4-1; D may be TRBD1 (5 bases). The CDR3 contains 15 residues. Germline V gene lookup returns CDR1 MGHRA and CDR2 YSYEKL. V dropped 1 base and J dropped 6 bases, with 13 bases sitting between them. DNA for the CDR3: TGCGCCAGCAGCCAAGTGGGTGAGGGGCTTCAGCCCCAGCATTTT. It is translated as CASSQVGEGLQPQHF.

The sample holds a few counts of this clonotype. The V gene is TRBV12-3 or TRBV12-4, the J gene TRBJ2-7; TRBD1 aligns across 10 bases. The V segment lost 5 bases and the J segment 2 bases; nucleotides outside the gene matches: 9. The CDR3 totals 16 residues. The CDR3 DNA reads TGTGCCAGCAGTCGCGCTTCGGGGACAGGGGCCTACGAGCAGTACTTC. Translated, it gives CASSRASGTGAYEQYF.

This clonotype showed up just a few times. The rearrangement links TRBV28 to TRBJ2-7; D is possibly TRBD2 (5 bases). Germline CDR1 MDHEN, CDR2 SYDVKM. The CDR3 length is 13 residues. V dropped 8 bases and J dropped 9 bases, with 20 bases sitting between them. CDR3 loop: CASLGSEVGGQYF. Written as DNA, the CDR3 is TGTGCCAGCCTTGGGTCGGAGGTGGGCGGGCAGTACTTC.

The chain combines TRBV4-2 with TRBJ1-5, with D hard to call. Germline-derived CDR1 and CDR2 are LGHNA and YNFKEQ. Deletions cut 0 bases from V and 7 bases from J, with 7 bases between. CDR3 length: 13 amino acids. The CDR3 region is CASSQDLIQPQHF. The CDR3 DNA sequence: TGTGCCAGCAGCCAAGATCTAATCCAGCCCCAGCATTTT.

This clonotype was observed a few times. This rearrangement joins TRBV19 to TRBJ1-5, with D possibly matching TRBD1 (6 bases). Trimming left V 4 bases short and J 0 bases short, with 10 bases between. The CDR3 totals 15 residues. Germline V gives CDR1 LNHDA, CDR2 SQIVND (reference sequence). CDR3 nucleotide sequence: TGTGCCAGTAGTAAGGACAGATATAGCAATCAGCCCCAGCATTTT. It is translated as CASSKDRYSNQPQHF.

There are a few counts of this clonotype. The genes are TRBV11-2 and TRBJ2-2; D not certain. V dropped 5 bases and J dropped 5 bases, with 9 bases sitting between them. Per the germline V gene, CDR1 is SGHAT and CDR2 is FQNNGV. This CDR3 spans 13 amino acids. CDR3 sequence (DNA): TGTGCCAGCAGCACCCCGTATACCGGGGAGCTGTTTTTT. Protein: CASSTPYTGELFF.

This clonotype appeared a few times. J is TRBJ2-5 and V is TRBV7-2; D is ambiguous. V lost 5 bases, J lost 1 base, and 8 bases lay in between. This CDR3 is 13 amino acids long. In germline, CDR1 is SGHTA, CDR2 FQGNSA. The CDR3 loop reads CASSPSPQETQYF. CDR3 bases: TGTGCCAGCAGCCCGAGCCCCCAAGAGACCCAGTACTTC.

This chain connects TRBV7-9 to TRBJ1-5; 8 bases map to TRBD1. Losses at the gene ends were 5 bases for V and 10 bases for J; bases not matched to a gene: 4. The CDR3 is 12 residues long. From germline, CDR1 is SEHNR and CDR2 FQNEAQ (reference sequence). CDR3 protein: CASSVDRGPQHF. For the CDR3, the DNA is TGTGCCAGCAGCGTCGACAGGGGCCCCCAGCATTTT. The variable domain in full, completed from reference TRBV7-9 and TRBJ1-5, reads DTGVSQNPRHKITKRGQNVTFRCDPISEHNRLYWYRQTLGQGPEFLTYFQNEAQLEKSRLLSDRFSAERPKGSFSTLEIQRTEQGDSAMYLCASSVDRGPQHFGDGTRLSIL.

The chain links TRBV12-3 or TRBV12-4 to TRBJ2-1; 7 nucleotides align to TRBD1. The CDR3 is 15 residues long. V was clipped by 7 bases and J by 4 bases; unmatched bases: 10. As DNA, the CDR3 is TGTGCCAGCATTTCCGGGACAGAGTATTACAATGAGCAGTTCTTC. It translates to CASISGTEYYNEQFF.

For the CDR3, the DNA is TGTGCCAGCAGGCGGCAGGGGGCTATCACCGGGGAGCTGTTTTTT. It is translated as CASRRQGAITGELFF. The V call is TRBV2, the J call TRBJ2-2; 8 bases fit TRBD1. J gave up 4 bases and V 6 bases, and 7 bases lay outside the gene matches. Germline assignment: CDR1 SNHLY and CDR2 FYNNEI. This CDR3 has 15 residues.

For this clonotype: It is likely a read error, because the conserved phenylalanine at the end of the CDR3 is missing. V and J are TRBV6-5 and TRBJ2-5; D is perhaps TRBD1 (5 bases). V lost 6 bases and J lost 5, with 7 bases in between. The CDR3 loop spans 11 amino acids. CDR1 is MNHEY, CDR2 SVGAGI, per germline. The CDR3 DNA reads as TGTGCCAGCAGCTGGGGCGAGACCCAGTACCTC. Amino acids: CASSWGETQYL.

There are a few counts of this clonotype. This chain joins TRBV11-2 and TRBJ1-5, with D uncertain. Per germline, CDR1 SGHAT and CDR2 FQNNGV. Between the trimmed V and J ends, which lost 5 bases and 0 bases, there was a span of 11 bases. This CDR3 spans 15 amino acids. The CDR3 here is CASSHWASSNQPQHF. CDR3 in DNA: TGTGCCAGCAGCCATTGGGCCAGTAGCAATCAGCCCCAGCATTTT.

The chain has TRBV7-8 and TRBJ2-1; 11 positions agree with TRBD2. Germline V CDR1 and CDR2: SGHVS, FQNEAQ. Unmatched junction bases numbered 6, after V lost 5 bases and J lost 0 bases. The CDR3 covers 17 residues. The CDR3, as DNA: TGTGCCAGCAGCCAGGGACTAGCGGCGAGCTCCTACAATGAGCAGTTCTTC. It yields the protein CASSQGLAASSYNEQFF. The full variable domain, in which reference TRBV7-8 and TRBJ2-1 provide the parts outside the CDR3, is GAGVSQSPRYKVAKRGQDVALRCDPISGHVSLFWYQQALGQGPEFLTYFQNEAQLDKSGLPSDRFFAERPEGSVSTLKIQRTQQEDSAVYLCASSQGLAASSYNEQFFGPGTRLTVL.

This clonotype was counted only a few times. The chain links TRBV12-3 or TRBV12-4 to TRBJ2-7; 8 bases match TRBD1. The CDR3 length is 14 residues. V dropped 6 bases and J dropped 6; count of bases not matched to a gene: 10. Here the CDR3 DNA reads TGTGCCAGCAGACAAGGACAGGGTAACCTCGAGCAGTACTTC. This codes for CASRQGQGNLEQYF.

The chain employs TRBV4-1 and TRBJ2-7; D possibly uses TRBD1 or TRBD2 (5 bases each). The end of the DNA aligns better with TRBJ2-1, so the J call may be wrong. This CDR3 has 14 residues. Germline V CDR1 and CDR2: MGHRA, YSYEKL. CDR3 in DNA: TGCGCCAGCAGCCGGGACGGCCTGCGATGGGAGCAGTTCTTC. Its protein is CASSRDGLRWEQFF.

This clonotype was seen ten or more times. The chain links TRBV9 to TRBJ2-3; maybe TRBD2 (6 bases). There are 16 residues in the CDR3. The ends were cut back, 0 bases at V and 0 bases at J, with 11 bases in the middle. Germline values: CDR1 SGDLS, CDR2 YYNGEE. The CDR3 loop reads CASSVGGLASTDTQYF. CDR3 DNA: TGTGCCAGCAGCGTAGGGGGACTCGCTAGCACAGATACGCAGTATTTT.

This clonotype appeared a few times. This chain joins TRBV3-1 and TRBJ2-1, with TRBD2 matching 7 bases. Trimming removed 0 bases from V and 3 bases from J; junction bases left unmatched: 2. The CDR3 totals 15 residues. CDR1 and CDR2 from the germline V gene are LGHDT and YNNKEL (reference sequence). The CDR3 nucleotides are TGTGCCAGCAGCCAAGAAGCGGGAAGCTACAATGAGCAGTTCTTC. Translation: CASSQEAGSYNEQFF.

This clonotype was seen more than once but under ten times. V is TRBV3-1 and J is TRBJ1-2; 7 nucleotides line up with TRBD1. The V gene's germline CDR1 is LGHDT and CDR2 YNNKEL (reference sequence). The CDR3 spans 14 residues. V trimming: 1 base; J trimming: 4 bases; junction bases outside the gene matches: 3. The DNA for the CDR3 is TGTGCCAGCAGCCAAGGCCGGGACAGCTATGGCTACACCTTC. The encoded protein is CASSQGRDSYGYTF.

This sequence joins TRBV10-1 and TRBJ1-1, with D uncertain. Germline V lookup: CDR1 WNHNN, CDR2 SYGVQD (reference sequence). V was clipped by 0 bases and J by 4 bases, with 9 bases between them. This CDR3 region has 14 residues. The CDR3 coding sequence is TGCGCCAGCAGTGAGTCGACCGACATCACTGAAGCTTTCTTT. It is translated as CASSESTDITEAFF.

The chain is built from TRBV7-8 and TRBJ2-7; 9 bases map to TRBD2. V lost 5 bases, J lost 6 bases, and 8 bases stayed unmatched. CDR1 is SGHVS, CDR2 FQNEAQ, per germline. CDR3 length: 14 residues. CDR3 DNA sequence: TGTGCCAGCAGCGGACGACTAGCGGCGAGCGAGCAGTACTTC. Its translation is CASSGRLAASEQYF.

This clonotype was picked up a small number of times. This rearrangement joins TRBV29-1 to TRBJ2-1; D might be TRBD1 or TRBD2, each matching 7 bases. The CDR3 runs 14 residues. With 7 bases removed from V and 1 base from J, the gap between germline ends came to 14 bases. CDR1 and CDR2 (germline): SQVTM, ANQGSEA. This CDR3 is CSAGGTESYNEQFF. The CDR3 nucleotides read TGCAGCGCCGGGGGGACAGAGTCCTACAATGAGCAGTTCTTC.

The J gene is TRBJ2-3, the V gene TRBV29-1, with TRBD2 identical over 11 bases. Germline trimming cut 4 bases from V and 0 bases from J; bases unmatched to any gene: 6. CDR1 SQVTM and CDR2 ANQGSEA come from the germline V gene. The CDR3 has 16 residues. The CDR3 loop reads CSVGGGTSGSTDTQYF. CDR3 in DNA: TGCAGCGTTGGTGGGGGGACTAGCGGTAGCACAGATACGCAGTATTTT.

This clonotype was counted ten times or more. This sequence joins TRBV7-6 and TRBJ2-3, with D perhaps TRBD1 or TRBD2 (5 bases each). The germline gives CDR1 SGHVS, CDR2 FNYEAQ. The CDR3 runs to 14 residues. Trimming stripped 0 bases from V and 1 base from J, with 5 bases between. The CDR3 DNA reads TGTGCCAGCAGCTTAGCGGGGGGCACAGATACGCAGTATTTT. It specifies CASSLAGGTDTQYF.

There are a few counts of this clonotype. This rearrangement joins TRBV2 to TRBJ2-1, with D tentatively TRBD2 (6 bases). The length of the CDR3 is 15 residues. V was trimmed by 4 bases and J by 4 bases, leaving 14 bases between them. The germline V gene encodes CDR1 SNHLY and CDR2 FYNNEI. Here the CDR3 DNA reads TGTGCCAGCAGTGGAGATGGAGGAGGGTACAATGAGCAGTTCTTC. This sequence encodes CASSGDGGGYNEQFF.